This passage covers 13 T cell receptor beta chains from one sample sequenced in a study of beta chain features in type 1 diabetes. As every portion of the isolated RNA was reverse transcribed, the sequencing read expressed TCRB transcripts. Only in-frame clones appear in the TCRdb table, and some are missing; sequencing was by immunoSEQ multiplex PCR. The table records more than 300,000 clones, around 13% of them present only once. Sequenced input: naive CD4+ T cells from blood. These receptors all stem from a man younger than 30 in good health.

This clone was seen a handful of times. This chain connects TRBV5-1 to TRBJ1-1, with TRBD1 matching 8 bases. The germline V gene has CDR1 SGHRS and CDR2 YFSETQ. This CDR3 region has 14 residues. The V gene end was trimmed by 3 bases and the J gene end by 4 bases; junction bases not matched to a gene: 5. The CDR3 DNA is TGCGCCAGCAGCTCGACTGGACAGGGCACTGAAGCTTTCTTT. Translating it yields CASSSTGQGTEAFF.

The rearrangement uses TRBV28 and TRBJ1-5; no firm D call. Germline V gene data show CDR1 as MDHEN and CDR2 as SYDVKM. The V gene lost 8 bases and the J gene lost 3 bases, with 17 bases spanning the gap. The CDR3 consists of 15 residues. Here the CDR3 reads CASYDPGSHNQPQHF. The CDR3 nucleotides are TGTGCCAGCTATGATCCAGGCAGCCACAATCAGCCCCAGCATTTT. The full variable domain, rest sourced from reference TRBV28 and TRBJ1-5, is DVKVTQSSRYLVKRTGEKVFLECVQDMDHENMFWYRQDPGLGLRLIYFSYDVKMKEKGDIPEGYSVSREKKERFSLILESASTNQTSMYLCASYDPGSHNQPQHFGDGTRLSIL.

In its sample, this clone was seen a few times. The J gene is TRBJ1-1, the V gene TRBV7-6; D gene uncertain. The germline V and J ends were trimmed by 5 bases and 0 bases, with 7 bases remaining between them. The CDR3 extends over 13 amino acids. CDR1 is SGHVS, CDR2 FNYEAQ, per germline. The CDR3 loop reads CASSATVNTEAFF. The CDR3 DNA follows: TGTGCCAGCAGCGCGACTGTGAACACTGAAGCTTTCTTT.

This clone was picked up a small number of times. The genes are TRBV6-5 and TRBJ2-1, with TRBD1 matching over 8 bases. The CDR3 is 13 residues long. The junction had 4 bases not matched to a gene; V was cut back by 4 bases and J by 8 bases. Germline CDR1 is MNHEY and CDR2 is SVGAGI. CDR3 nucleotide sequence: TGTGCCAGCAGTTCCCAGACAGGGGATGAGCAGTTCTTC. It codes for CASSSQTGDEQFF.

As regards this clone: The sample carries other DNA sequences with the same CDR3. This sequence joins TRBV5-1 and TRBJ1-2; no reliable D call. Germline V lookup: CDR1 SGHRS, CDR2 YFSETQ. CDR3 length: 12 residues. The V gene lost 4 bases and the J gene lost 7 bases, with 11 bases spanning the gap. This chain's CDR3 is CASSLDRVGYTF. In DNA, the CDR3 is TGCGCCAGCAGCCTGGATCGCGTTGGCTACACCTTC.

This clone showed up just a few times. This chain connects TRBV5-4 to TRBJ1-2; D not certain. This CDR3 has 15 residues. Germline values: CDR1 SGHNT, CDR2 YYREEE (reference sequence). The ends were cut back, 0 bases at V and 1 base at J, with 10 bases in the middle. The CDR3 reads CASSLGLVLNYGYTF. Written as DNA, the CDR3 is TGTGCCAGCAGCTTGGGGCTCGTCCTTAACTATGGCTACACCTTC.

The V gene is TRBV29-1, the J gene TRBJ1-3; 7 positions agree with TRBD1. This CDR3 comprises 13 residues. Losses at the gene ends were 7 bases for V and 2 bases for J; bases not matched to a gene: 5. Looked up from germline, CDR1 is SQVTM and CDR2 is ANQGSEA. The CDR3 loop reads CSAKGAPGNTIYF. The DNA for the CDR3 is TGCAGCGCCAAGGGGGCCCCTGGAAACACCATATATTTT.

This rearrangement joins TRBV7-8 to TRBJ2-2; 12 bases fit TRBD2. Per the germline V gene, CDR1 is SGHVS and CDR2 is FQNEAQ. The CDR3 runs to 17 residues. With V trimmed by 1 base and J by 3 bases, 3 bases remained unmatched. In nucleotides, the CDR3 is TGTGCCAGCAGCTTAGTAGGGACTAGCGGGTACACCGGGGAGCTGTTTTTT. It is translated as CASSLVGTSGYTGELFF.

Only a few counts were recorded for this clone. V and J are TRBV9 and TRBJ2-1; no clear D gene. The CDR3 contains 15 residues. V dropped 0 bases and J dropped 0 bases, with 7 bases sitting between them. The V gene's germline CDR1 is SGDLS and CDR2 YYNGEE. This CDR3 reads CASSVGTDSYNEQFF. The CDR3 DNA follows: TGTGCCAGCAGCGTAGGAACAGACTCCTACAATGAGCAGTTCTTC.

On this clone itself: A much larger clone differs from this one at a single base, so this may be a read error. The V and J genes are TRBV28 and TRBJ1-2, with a tentative D call TRBD1 (5 bases). In germline, CDR1 is MDHEN, CDR2 SYDVKM. V was shortened by 6 bases and J by 1 base, with 9 bases between the two germline ends. This CDR3 has 13 amino acids. The CDR3 DNA reads TGTGCCAGCAGATTAGACAGTAACTATGGCTACACCTTC. The encoded protein is CASRLDSNYGYTF.

V is TRBV9 and J is TRBJ2-1; 8 bases are shared with TRBD1. Unmatched junction bases numbered 1, after V lost 3 bases and J lost 2 bases. CDR1 and CDR2 from the germline V gene are SGDLS and YYNGEE. This CDR3 has 14 amino acids. The CDR3 here is CASSGQGPYNEQFF. Here the CDR3 DNA reads TGTGCCAGCAGCGGACAGGGGCCCTACAATGAGCAGTTCTTC.

This clone was found a few times. The chain is built from TRBV28 and TRBJ1-5; D ambiguous. V was pared by 7 bases and J by 4 bases, with 5 bases between. CDR3 length equals 11 residues. Looked up from germline, CDR1 is MDHEN and CDR2 is SYDVKM. For the CDR3, the DNA is TGTGCCAGCAATCAGAATCAGCCCCAGCATTTT. Translation: CASNQNQPQHF.

The V call is TRBV9, the J call TRBJ2-2; no clear D. The V gene's germline CDR1 is SGDLS and CDR2 YYNGEE. The length of the CDR3 is 13 residues. The V end lost 4 bases, the J end lost 3 bases, and 7 bases lay between the germline ends. The chain's CDR3 is CASSRSDTGELFF. In DNA form, the CDR3 reads TGTGCCAGCAGCCGGAGTGACACCGGGGAGCTGTTTTTT. The complete variable domain, with remaining parts taken from reference TRBV9 and TRBJ2-2, reads DSGVTQTPKHLITATGQRVTLRCSPRSGDLSVYWYQQSLDQGLQFLIQYYNGEERAKGNILERFSAQQFPDLHSELNLSSLELGDSALYFCASSRSDTGELFFGEGSRLTVL.